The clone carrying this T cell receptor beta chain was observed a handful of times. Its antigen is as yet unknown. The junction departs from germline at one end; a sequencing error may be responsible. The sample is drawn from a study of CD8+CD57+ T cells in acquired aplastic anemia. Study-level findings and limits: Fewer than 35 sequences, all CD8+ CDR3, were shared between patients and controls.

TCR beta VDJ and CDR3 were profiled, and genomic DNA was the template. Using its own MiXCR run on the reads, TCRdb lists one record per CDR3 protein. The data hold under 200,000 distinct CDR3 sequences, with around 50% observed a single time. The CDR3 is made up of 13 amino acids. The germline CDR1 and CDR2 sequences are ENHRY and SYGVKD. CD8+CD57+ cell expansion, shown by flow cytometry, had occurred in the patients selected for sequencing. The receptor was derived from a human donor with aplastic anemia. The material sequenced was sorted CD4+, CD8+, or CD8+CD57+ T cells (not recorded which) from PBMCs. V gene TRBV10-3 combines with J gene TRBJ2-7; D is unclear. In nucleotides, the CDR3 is TGTGCCAGCAGTCCCGGGCCCTCGAACGAGCAGTACTTC. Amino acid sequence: CASSPGPSNEQYF.